The 9 T cell receptor beta chains in this list originate from one sample, sequenced in a study of blood T cells in healthy people across ages. Sample-barcoded 5' priming and a J-beta primer mix drove a second PCR of 7 to 11 cycles. TCRdb redid the calling of the 5' RACE reads with MiXCR, one entry per CDR3 protein. The sample records nearly 1 million distinct CDR3 sequences, roughly 51% being singletons. The sample consisted of blood. These TCRs come from a woman aged 60 to 75 in good health.

V is TRBV4-3 and J is TRBJ2-7; 9 bases fit TRBD1. Germline V gene sequence: CDR1 LGHNA, CDR2 YSLEER. V lost 1 base to trimming and J lost 10 bases; unmatched junction nucleotides: 5. This CDR3 has 13 amino acids. The CDR3 region has the DNA TGCGCCAGCAGCCAAGGACAGGGGGATAAACAGTACTTC. Amino acid sequence: CASSQGQGDKQYF.

This chain joins TRBV20-1 and TRBJ2-1; the match to TRBD2 covers 7 bases. The CDR3 is 12 amino acids. Trimming removed 7 bases from V and 10 bases from J; junction bases left unmatched: 10. The germline V gene has CDR1 DFQATT and CDR2 SNEGSKA (reference sequence). CDR3 residues: CSGKREGYEQFF. Here the CDR3 DNA reads TGCAGTGGCAAAAGGGAGGGCTACGAGCAGTTCTTC.

The rearrangement links TRBV21-1 to TRBJ2-3; the table's D call of TRBD1 was not tested on the DNA. TRBV21-1 constitutes a pseudogene. This CDR3 is 15 amino acids long. CDR3 residues: CASPKGAPSTDTQYF. In DNA form, the CDR3 reads TGTGCCAGCCCCAAGGGAGCGCCTAGCACAGATACGCAGTATTTT.

The chain links TRBV5-6 to TRBJ1-2; no firm D call. In germline, CDR1 is SGHDT, CDR2 YYEEEE. The CDR3 covers 13 residues. The V gene lost 5 bases and the J gene lost 4 bases, with 12 bases spanning the gap. The DNA of the CDR3 is TGTGCCAGCAGTATCGGCAGGAGCTATGGCTACACCTTC. Its translation: CASSIGRSYGYTF.

This clonotype was recorded a few times. The chain carries TRBV12-3 or TRBV12-4 and TRBJ1-6, with D unclear. This CDR3 has 14 residues. Deletions cut 2 bases from V and 8 bases from J, with 10 bases between. The CDR3 is CASSLRAWDSPLHF. DNA of the CDR3: TGTGCCAGCAGTTTACGGGCCTGGGATTCACCCCTCCACTTT.

The table lists this clonotype with a few counts. The chain couples TRBV12-3 or TRBV12-4 to TRBJ1-6, with TRBD1 matching 7 bases. The CDR3 is made up of 14 amino acids. Trimming took 2 bases from V and 7 from J; bases not matched to a gene: 2. The CDR3 DNA is TGTGCCAGCAGTTTAAGGGGGCGAAATTCACCCCTCCACTTT. Its protein product is CASSLRGRNSPLHF.

This chain joins TRBV24-1 and TRBJ2-3; D is uncertain. The CDR3 spans 14 residues. Germline V lookup: CDR1 KGHDR, CDR2 SFDVKD. Deletions cut 5 bases from V and 2 bases from J, with 10 bases between. The CDR3 protein is CATSGLQTTDTQYF. The DNA of the CDR3 is TGTGCCACCAGTGGTCTACAAACCACAGATACGCAGTATTTT.

The gene calls are TRBV27 and TRBJ2-7; maybe TRBD2 (6 bases). This CDR3 region has 14 residues. Germline lookup yields CDR1 MNHEY and CDR2 SMNVEV (reference sequence). V lost 7 bases, J lost 0 bases, and 13 bases lay in between. The CDR3 is CASKYSGSSYEQYF. The CDR3 DNA follows: TGTGCCAGCAAATATAGCGGAAGCTCCTACGAGCAGTACTTC.

The chain recombines TRBV28 with TRBJ2-7, with a tentative D call TRBD1 (6 bases). This CDR3 contains 15 residues. Trimming cost V 6 bases and J 2 bases, with 17 bases left between them. In germline, CDR1 is MDHEN, CDR2 SYDVKM. The CDR3 sequence is CASSPGASYPYEQYF. Here the CDR3 DNA reads TGTGCCAGCAGCCCAGGGGCTTCTTACCCCTACGAGCAGTACTTC.